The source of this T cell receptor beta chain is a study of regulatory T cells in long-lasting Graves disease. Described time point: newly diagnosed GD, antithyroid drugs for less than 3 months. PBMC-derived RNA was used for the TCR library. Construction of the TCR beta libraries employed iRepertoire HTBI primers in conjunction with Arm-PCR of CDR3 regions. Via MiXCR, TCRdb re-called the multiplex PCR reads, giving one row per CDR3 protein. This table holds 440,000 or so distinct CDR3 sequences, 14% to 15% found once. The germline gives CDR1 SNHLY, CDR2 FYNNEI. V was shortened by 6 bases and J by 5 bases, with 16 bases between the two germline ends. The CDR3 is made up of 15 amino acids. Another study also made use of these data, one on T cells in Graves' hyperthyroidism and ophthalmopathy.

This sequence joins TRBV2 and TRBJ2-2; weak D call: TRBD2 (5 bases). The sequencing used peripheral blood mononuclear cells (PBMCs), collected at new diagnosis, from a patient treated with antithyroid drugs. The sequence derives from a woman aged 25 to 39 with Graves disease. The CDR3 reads CASRLLERLTGELFF. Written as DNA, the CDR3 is TGTGCCAGCAGGCTACTAGAAAGGTTAACCGGGGAGCTGTTTTTT. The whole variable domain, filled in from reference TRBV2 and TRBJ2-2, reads EPEVTQTPSHQVTQMGQEVILRCVPISNHLYFYWYRQILGQKVEFLVSFYNNEISEKSEIFDDQFSVERPDGSNFTLKIRSTKLEDSAMYFCASRLLERLTGELFFGEGSRLTVL.